The 15 T cell receptor beta chains in this list originate from one sample, sequenced in a study of T-cell memory formation after mild COVID-19. TCRdb analysed the 5' RACE reads with MiXCR anew, one entry per CDR3 protein. Among 130,000 to 150,000 distinct CDR3 sequences listed, 15% to 20% were seen once. The sample consisted of PBMCs or a T cell subset sorted from them (not recorded which). The origin of the receptors is an adult woman who had mild COVID-19 (a few samples of this study predate the infection). Cell type and time point are not known.

This chain connects TRBV5-1 to TRBJ1-6; D not resolved. This CDR3 spans 10 amino acids. The germline V gene has CDR1 SGHRS and CDR2 YFSETQ. The V gene lost 10 bases and the J gene lost 14 bases, with 13 bases spanning the gap. The CDR3 coding sequence is TGCGCCCGATTCGAATGGGCCCTCCACTTT. Protein: CARFEWALHF.

V and J are TRBV29-1 and TRBJ2-3; D may correspond to TRBD1 or TRBD2 (6 bases each). In germline, CDR1 is SQVTM, CDR2 ANQGSEA. CDR3 size: 13 residues. V was trimmed by 3 bases and J by 1 base, leaving 8 bases between them. For the CDR3, the DNA is TGCAGCGTTGACGGGGGCGGCACAGATACGCAGTATTTT. This sequence encodes CSVDGGGTDTQYF.

There are a few counts of this clonotype. The J gene is TRBJ2-1, the V gene TRBV5-1, with 9 bases lining up with TRBD1. J lost 4 bases, V lost 0 bases, and 2 bases had no gene match. The germline V gene has CDR1 SGHRS and CDR2 YFSETQ. The CDR3 loop spans 15 amino acids. This CDR3 is CASSLGDRAYNEQFF. The CDR3 region has the DNA TGCGCCAGCAGCTTGGGGGACAGGGCTTACAATGAGCAGTTCTTC.

This clonotype was detected only a few times. This sequence joins TRBV5-1 and TRBJ1-1, with unresolved D. The V and J ends lost 4 bases and 4 bases respectively, with 8 bases between them. There are 12 residues in the CDR3. Germline V lookup: CDR1 SGHRS, CDR2 YFSETQ. The CDR3 region is CASSGESTEAFF. The CDR3 DNA reads as TGCGCCAGCAGCGGCGAGAGCACTGAAGCTTTCTTT.

This clonotype was seen only a few times. The rearrangement uses TRBV24-1 and TRBJ2-1; 16 bases are shared with TRBD2. This CDR3 has 21 amino acids. Germline CDR1 reads KGHDR; CDR2 reads SFDVKD. V dropped 0 bases and J dropped 0; count of bases not matched to a gene: 7. Here the CDR3 DNA reads TGTGCCACCAGTGATTTGCATGGGACTAGCGGGAGGGCGGTCTCCTACAATGAGCAGTTCTTC. It is translated as CATSDLHGTSGRAVSYNEQFF.

Written as DNA, the CDR3 is TGTGCCACCAGCAGAGACAGGGATTATGGCTACACCTTC. Protein sequence: CATSRDRDYGYTF. The V call is TRBV15, the J call TRBJ1-2; a weak D match, TRBD1 (5 bases). In germline, CDR1 is LNHNV, CDR2 YYDKDF (reference sequence). V lost 0 bases, J lost 5 bases, and 7 bases lay in between. The CDR3 contains 13 residues.

This clonotype was seen only a few times. V and J are TRBV18 and TRBJ2-1; 9 nucleotides line up with TRBD2. Per germline, CDR1 KGHSH and CDR2 LQKENI. This CDR3 spans 14 amino acids. With V trimmed by 2 bases and J by 8 bases, 4 bases remained unmatched. CDR3 sequence: CASSPLRGGYEQFF. The CDR3 bases are TGTGCCAGCTCACCATTGCGGGGGGGCTATGAGCAGTTCTTC. The variable domain in full, with the rest retrieved from reference TRBV18 and TRBJ2-1, is NAGVMQNPRHLVRRRGQEARLRCSPMKGHSHVYWYRQLPEEGLKFMVYLQKENIIDESGMPKERFSAEFPKEGPSILRIQQVVRGDSAAYFCASSPLRGGYEQFFGPGTRLTVL.

As concerns this clonotype: One end of the junction fails to match germline, which may point to a read error. The genes are TRBV7-2 and TRBJ1-2; D ambiguous. CDR3 size: 15 residues. The germline V gene has CDR1 SGHTA and CDR2 FQGNSA. The CDR3 DNA reads TGTGCCAGCAGCGTAGCCCCGGGTCCTAACTATGGCTACACCTTC. It yields the protein CASSVAPGPNYGYTF.

For the CDR3, the DNA is TGTGCCAGCAGCAAAAGCGGGGGGGCCTACGAGCAGTACTTC. This sequence encodes CASSKSGGAYEQYF. The chain carries TRBV3-1 and TRBJ2-7; 10 bases match TRBD2. Looked up from germline, CDR1 is LGHDT and CDR2 is YNNKEL (reference sequence). With 5 bases clipped from V and 2 bases from J, the junction kept 3 bases outside the gene matches. This CDR3 is built from 14 residues.

This clonotype turned up a few times. The gene calls are TRBV5-8 and TRBJ2-2, with a possible D match to TRBD1 (6 bases). Germline V gene data show CDR1 as SGHTS and CDR2 as YDEGEE. This CDR3 is built from 14 residues. V lost 4 bases and J lost 5, with 12 bases in between. CDR3 in DNA: TGTGCCAGCAGCCCACTCAGGGGAACCGGGGAGCTGTTTTTT. Translated: CASSPLRGTGELFF.

The chain employs TRBV27 and TRBJ2-7; no clear D gene. The CDR3 length is 14 residues. CDR1 MNHEY and CDR2 SMNVEV come from the germline V gene (reference sequence). Trimming left V 1 base short and J 0 bases short, with 7 bases between. CDR3 sequence reads: CASSLFDGSYEQYF. In DNA form, the CDR3 reads TGTGCCAGCAGTTTATTCGACGGCTCCTACGAGCAGTACTTC.

The V and J genes are TRBV3-1 and TRBJ2-2; no clear D. The CDR3 has 13 amino acids. Germline loops: CDR1 LGHDT, CDR2 YNNKEL (reference sequence). Deletions cut 4 bases from V and 7 bases from J, with 10 bases between. CDR3 DNA: TGTGCCAGCAGCCCCCGGACCATCGGGGAGCTGTTTTTT. Translated: CASSPRTIGELFF.

This clonotype was counted many times. This sequence joins TRBV7-8 and TRBJ2-1; TRBD2 matches at 12 bases. J lost 7 bases, V lost 3 bases, and 10 bases had no gene match. Germline V gene lookup returns CDR1 SGHVS and CDR2 FQNEAQ. CDR3 length: 17 amino acids. The CDR3 DNA follows: TGTGCCAGCAGCTTGAGCCCTAGCGGGAGGGCCGTGAATGAGCAGTTCTTC. Protein: CASSLSPSGRAVNEQFF.

This clonotype has just a few counts. The chain is built from TRBV7-6 and TRBJ2-7; TRBD2 might be the D (7 bases). The CDR3 runs to 15 residues. V was clipped by 5 bases and J by 3 bases, with 17 bases between them. Germline V CDR1 and CDR2: SGHVS, FNYEAQ. The CDR3 DNA sequence: TGTGCCAGCAGCCAAGCCGGGGGGCCGGGCTACGAGCAGTACTTC. It encodes CASSQAGGPGYEQYF. The entire variable domain, with the rest obtained from reference TRBV7-6 and TRBJ2-7, is as follows: GAGVSQSPRYKVTKRGQDVALRCDPISGHVSLYWYRQALGQGPEFLTYFNYEAQQDKSGLPNDRFSAERPEGSISTLTIQRTEQRDSAMYRCASSQAGGPGYEQYFGPGTRLTVT.

In its sample, this clonotype was seen a few times. The J gene is TRBJ2-5, the V gene TRBV7-2; D gene uncertain. The CDR3 spans 13 residues. The germline V gene has CDR1 SGHTA and CDR2 FQGNSA. V was pared by 0 bases and J by 7 bases, with 9 bases between. The CDR3 loop is CASSLAEVGTQYF. The DNA for the CDR3 is TGTGCCAGCAGCTTAGCCGAGGTCGGGACCCAGTACTTC. The entire variable domain, with the rest obtained from reference TRBV7-2 and TRBJ2-5, is as follows: GAGVSQSPSNKVTEKGKDVELRCDPISGHTALYWYRQSLGQGLEFLIYFQGNSAPDKSGLPSDRFSAERTGGSVSTLTIQRTQQEDSAVYLCASSLAEVGTQYFGPGTRLLVL.